This T cell receptor (beta chain) stems from a study of shared clonotypes between healthy human individuals (dated by TCRdb to about 2020). For context, the study as a whole: A couple of women and a few men aged 18 to 49 years were included in the cohort. For each donor, three plates each were used for CD4 naive and CD4 memory, two plates were used for CD8 naive, and one plate was used for CD8 memory. To estimate repertoire size and how much clonotype sharing occurs between individuals, the study deeply sequenced the blood TCR repertoires of five or six healthy adults. Libraries were prepared and TCR repertoires were sequenced by different laboratories using diverse techniques, in order to increase sequencing depth and limit assay-specific biases. Between about 0.8 and 9 billion PBMCs per donor were obtained by leukapheresis. Points the paper makes about the study in general: Compared with non-shared clonotypes, the clonotypes found in all four sorted-subset donors had higher generation probabilities. The small number of donors limited the genetic and exposure-history diversity represented. Sampling was restricted to blood, and TCR repertoires in tissues likely differ from the TCR repertoires found in blood. Rarefaction of sorted-subset datasets indicated incomplete sequencing despite the large sequencing depth. Across a handful of donors, around 5% of naive CD4, 3% to 3.5% of naive CD8, roughly 2.3% of memory CD4, and approximately 0.4% of memory CD8 clonotypes were shared. Pairwise subsampling indicated that sequencing depth was expected to affect the degree of clonotype sharing among donors. Naive subsets generally had larger estimated clonotype richness than memory subsets did.

Looking up the germline V gene yields CDR1 SGHDN and CDR2 FVKESK. Cut back by 2 bases and 4 bases, the V and J ends lie 5 bases apart. Spanning cysteine to phenylalanine, the CDR3 consists of 12 amino acids. The read is trimmed to its CDR3 DNA, 36 bases read in frame from base 1. CD8 naive samples were CD45RO-negative cells positively selected for CCR7, giving a CD45RA+CCR7+ population that excluded TemRA cells. The donors were healthy, HIV-negative adults with no recently reported acute infections or vaccinations. Every donor was a Caucasian adult living in Nashville, Tennessee, USA. Blood was collected by leukapheresis, and PBMCs were isolated by Ficoll-Histopaque density gradient centrifugation and then cryopreserved in liquid nitrogen vapor phase. Purity and quantity of every magnetically sorted T cell population were checked by analytical flow cytometry. Genomic DNA was isolated from each sorted fraction and quantified by UV absorbance on a Nanodrop 2000c.

With respect to this clone: Its antigen remains unidentified. Per-base quality was not reported, and no clone a single base away is much larger than it.

Using the deep immunoSEQ assay, TCR CDR3 regions were amplified from genomic DNA by multiplex PCR. Extracted genomic DNA from each cell subset was distributed evenly across all wells of several immunoSEQ 96-well plates, and each plate was treated as a replicate. For sorted subsets, about 200 ng genomic DNA, equal to approximately 30,000 T cell genomes, was loaded into each replicate PCR. Purified libraries were measured with a Qubit 3.0 fluorometer, size-checked on a Bioanalyzer 2100, and measured again with the KAPA Library Quantification kit. Every immunoSEQ 96-well plate was sequenced on a dedicated single-read 150-cycle Illumina NextSeq 550 flow cell. The authors' pipeline ran thus. The immunoSEQ output contained only junctional sequences without quality scores, so filtering could not match that applied to full-length reads. To assign V/J genes and CDR3, sequences were annotated against IMGT germline references using PyIR, a Python wrapper for IgBLAST v1.9. Reads were removed for weak V/J assignments (E-value above 1e-6), missing CDR3, stop codons, out-of-frame junctions, or ambiguous translated residues. V3J clonotypes were defined by identical inferred V gene, J gene, and CDR3 amino acid sequence. To compute the percentage overlap between repertoires, the number of shared unique clonotypes was divided by the size of the smaller repertoire. Three approaches were used to assess repertoire richness: RTK rarefaction, the Chao1 estimator, and Recon v2.1 estimates of unobserved clonotypes. For all TCRbeta clonotypes obtained by the gDNA method from several donors, generation probabilities were computed with OLGA. TCRdb took this table from immuneACCESS and kept in-frame rearrangements with V and J called. Such tables lack part of the clones; where checked against another copy, unresolved V genes explain under half of the gap, and the rest is unexplained. D and trimming come from the DNA, and the V and J calls and clone size come from that table. Recorded for this sample are around 2,000,000 clones; approximately 94% of them occurred a single time. The ten largest clones represent around 1.2% of the sample.

The rearranged segments are TRBV14 and TRBJ2-5; the D segment cannot be called with confidence. The sequenced sample consisted of naive CD8+ T cells sorted from blood. The cell subset or site label for this specimen denotes: CD45RA+CCR7+. The sequence derives from a man younger than 30 in good health. CDR3 protein: CASSQLGETQYF. The DNA sequence reads TGTGCCAGCAGCCAACTAGGAGAGACCCAGTACTTC.